Each of the 5 T cell receptor beta chains below was sequenced from the same sample in a study of blood T cell repertoires in COVID-19. Profiling relied on immunoSEQ multiplex PCR, and the TCRdb table lists in-frame clones only, not all of them. The sample lists some 250,000 clones, roughly nine tenths occurring once. The sample taken for sequencing was peripheral blood. These receptors all come from a man in his fifties or sixties with acute or convalescent COVID-19.

The chain recombines TRBV18 with TRBJ2-2; tentatively, D is TRBD1 (5 bases). The V gene's germline CDR1 is KGHSH and CDR2 LQKENI. V gave up 4 bases and J gave up 3 bases, with 21 bases separating them. This CDR3 region has 18 residues. CDR3 DNA sequence: TGTGCCAGCTCACTCCCTCGTAGAGCGCCAGGGTACACCGGGGAGCTGTTTTTT. This gives the protein CASSLPRRAPGYTGELFF. The full variable domain, its missing parts supplied by reference TRBV18 and TRBJ2-2, is NAGVMQNPRHLVRRRGQEARLRCSPMKGHSHVYWYRQLPEEGLKFMVYLQKENIIDESGMPKERFSAEFPKEGPSILRIQQVVRGDSAAYFCASSLPRRAPGYTGELFFGEGSRLTVL.

V and J are TRBV7-3 and TRBJ2-3; 10 bases line up with TRBD2. Looked up from germline, CDR1 is SGHTA and CDR2 is FQGTGA. The ends lost 0 bases at V and 7 bases at J; junction bases unmatched: 10. The CDR3 is 17 residues long. CDR3 nucleotides: TGTGCCAGCAGCTTAACGAGGGTAGCGGGAGGAGCGAATACGCAGTATTTT. Protein product: CASSLTRVAGGANTQYF.

This chain links TRBV19 with TRBJ2-5; a weak D match, TRBD2 (6 bases). The CDR3 runs to 13 residues. V lost 5 bases and J 4 bases, leaving 11 bases between the germline ends. Germline V gene lookup returns CDR1 LNHDA and CDR2 SQIVND (reference sequence). CDR3 bases: TGTGCCAGTAGTGAGACGGGAGCAGAGACCCAGTACTTC. Amino acid sequence: CASSETGAETQYF.

This chain uses TRBV7-9 with TRBJ2-5; perhaps TRBD2 as D (5 bases). The CDR3 runs 14 residues. Germline-derived CDR1 and CDR2 are SEHNR and FQNEAQ (reference sequence). V shed 8 bases and J shed 1 base, with 14 bases lying between them. The CDR3 DNA reads TGTGCCAGCTCCTTACAAGCGGTCCAAGAGACCCAGTACTTC. Translation gives CASSLQAVQETQYF.

This sequence joins TRBV11-3 and TRBJ2-1, with TRBD2 matching 9 bases. The germline V gene encodes CDR1 SGHNT and CDR2 YENEEA. This CDR3 contains 15 residues. The trim removed 5 bases at V and 0 bases at J, leaving 2 bases unmatched. CDR3 sequence (DNA): TGTGCCAGCAGCGGGACTAGCAGCTCCTACAATGAGCAGTTCTTC. This sequence encodes CASSGTSSSYNEQFF.